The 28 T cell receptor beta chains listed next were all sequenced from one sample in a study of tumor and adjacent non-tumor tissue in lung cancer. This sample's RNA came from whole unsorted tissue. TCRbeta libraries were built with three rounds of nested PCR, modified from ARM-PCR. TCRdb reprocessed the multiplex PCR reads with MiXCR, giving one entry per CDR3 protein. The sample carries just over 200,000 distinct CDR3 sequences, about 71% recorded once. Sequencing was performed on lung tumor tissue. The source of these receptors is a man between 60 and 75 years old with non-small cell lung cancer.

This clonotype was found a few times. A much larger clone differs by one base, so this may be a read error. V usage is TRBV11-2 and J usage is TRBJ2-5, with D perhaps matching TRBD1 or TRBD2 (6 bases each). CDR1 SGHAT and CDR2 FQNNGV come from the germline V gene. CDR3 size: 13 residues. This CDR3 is CASSLRGQETQCF. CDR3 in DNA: TGTGCCAGCAGCTTACGGGGGCAAGAGACCCAGTGCTTC. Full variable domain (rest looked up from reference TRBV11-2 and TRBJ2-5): EAGVAQSPRYKIIEKRQSVAFWCNPISGHATLYWYQQILGQGPKLLIQFQNNGVVDDSQLPKDRFSAERLKGVDSTLKIQPAKLEDSAVYLCASSLRGQETQCFGPGTRLLVL.

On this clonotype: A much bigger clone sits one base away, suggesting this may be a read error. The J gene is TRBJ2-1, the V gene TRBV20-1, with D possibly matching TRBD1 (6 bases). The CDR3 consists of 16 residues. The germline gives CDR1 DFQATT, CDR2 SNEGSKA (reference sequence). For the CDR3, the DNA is TGCAGTACTAGAATCCTAGGTGGGGACAAATACAATGAGCAGTTCTTC. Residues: CSTRILGGDKYNEQFF.

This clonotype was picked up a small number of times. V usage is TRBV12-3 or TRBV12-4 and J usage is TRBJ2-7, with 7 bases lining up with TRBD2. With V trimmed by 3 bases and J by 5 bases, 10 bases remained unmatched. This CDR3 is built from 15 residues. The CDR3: CASSFQAGPSHEQYF. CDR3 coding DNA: TGTGCCAGCAGTTTCCAAGCGGGACCGTCCCACGAGCAGTACTTC.

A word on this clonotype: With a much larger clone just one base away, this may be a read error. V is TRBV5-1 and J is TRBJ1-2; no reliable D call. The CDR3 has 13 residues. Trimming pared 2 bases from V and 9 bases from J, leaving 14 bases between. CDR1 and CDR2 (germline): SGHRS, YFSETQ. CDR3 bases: TGCGCCAGCAGCTTAGACGGCGGCAATAGCTACACCTTC. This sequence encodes CASSLDGGNSYTF.

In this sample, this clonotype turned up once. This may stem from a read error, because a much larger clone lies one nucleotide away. The CDR3 spells CVSSETGGAGNEQFF. The DNA of the CDR3 is TGTGTCAGCAGTGAAACTGGGGGCGCGGGGAATGAGCAGTTCTTC. The chain links TRBV6-1 to TRBJ2-1; either TRBD1 or TRBD2 may supply D (6 bases each). Per germline, CDR1 MNHNS and CDR2 SASEGT. The CDR3 is 15 residues long.

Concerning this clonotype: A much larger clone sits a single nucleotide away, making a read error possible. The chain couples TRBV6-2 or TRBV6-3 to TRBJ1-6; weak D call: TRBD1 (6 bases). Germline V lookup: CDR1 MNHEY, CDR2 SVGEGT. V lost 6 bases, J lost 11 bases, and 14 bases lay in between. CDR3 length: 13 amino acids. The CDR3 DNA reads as TGTGCCAGCAGGGACAGATCGGGGCCACCCCTCCACTTT. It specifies CASRDRSGPPLHF.

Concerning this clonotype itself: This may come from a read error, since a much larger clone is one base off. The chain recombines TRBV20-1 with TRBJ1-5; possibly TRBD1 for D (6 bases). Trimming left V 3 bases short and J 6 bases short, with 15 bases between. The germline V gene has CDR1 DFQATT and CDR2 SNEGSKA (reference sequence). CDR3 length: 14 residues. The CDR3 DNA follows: TGCAGTGCTAGGTCAGGGGAGGACGGTCAGCCCCAGCATTTT. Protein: CSARSGEDGQPQHF.

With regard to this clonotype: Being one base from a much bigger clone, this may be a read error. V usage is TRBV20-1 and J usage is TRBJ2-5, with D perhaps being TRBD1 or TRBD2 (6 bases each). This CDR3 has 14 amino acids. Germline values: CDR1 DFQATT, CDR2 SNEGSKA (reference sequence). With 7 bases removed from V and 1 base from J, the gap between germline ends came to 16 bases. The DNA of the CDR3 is TGCAGTGTCAGGCGGGACACCTTCCAAGAGACCCAGTACTTC. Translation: CSVRRDTFQETQYF.

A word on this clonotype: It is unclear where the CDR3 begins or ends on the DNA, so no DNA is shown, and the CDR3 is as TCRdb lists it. The CDR3: CSARYPKTVGSGNTIYF. The J gene is TRBJ1-3, the V gene TRBV20-1; the table's D gene call, TRBD1, was not cross checked with the DNA. The CDR3 spans 17 amino acids, including both terminal residues. Germline CDR1 reads DFQATT; CDR2 reads SNEGSKA (reference sequence).

The CDR3: CASSTQGAEAEAFF. The CDR3 DNA reads as TGTGCCAGCAGCACGCAGGGGGCGGAGGCTGAAGCTTTCTTT. The rearrangement uses TRBV13 and TRBJ1-1; 8 bases fit TRBD1. The germline V gene has CDR1 PRHDT and CDR2 FYEKMQ (reference sequence). The CDR3 is made up of 14 amino acids. Trimming took 5 bases from V and 6 from J; bases not matched to a gene: 8.

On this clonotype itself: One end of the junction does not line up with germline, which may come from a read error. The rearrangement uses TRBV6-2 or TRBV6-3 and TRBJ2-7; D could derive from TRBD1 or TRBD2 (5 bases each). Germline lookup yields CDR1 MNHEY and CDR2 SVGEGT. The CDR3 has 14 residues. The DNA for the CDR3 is TGTGCCAGCAGTTCTCAAGGGACCCCCTACAAACAGGACTTC. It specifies CASSSQGTPYKQDF.

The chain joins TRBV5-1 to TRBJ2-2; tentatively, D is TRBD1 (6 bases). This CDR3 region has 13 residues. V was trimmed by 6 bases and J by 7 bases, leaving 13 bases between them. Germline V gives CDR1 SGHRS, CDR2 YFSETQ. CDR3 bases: TGCGCCAGCACCTACAGGGAAGTCGGGGAGCTGTTTTTT. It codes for CASTYREVGELFF.

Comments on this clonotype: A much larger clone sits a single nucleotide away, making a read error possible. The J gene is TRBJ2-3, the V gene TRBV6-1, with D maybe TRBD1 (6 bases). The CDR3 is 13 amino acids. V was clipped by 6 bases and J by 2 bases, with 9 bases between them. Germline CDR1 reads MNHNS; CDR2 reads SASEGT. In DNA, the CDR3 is TGTGCCAGCAGGTACAGGGTCACAGATACGCAGTATTTT. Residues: CASRYRVTDTQYF.

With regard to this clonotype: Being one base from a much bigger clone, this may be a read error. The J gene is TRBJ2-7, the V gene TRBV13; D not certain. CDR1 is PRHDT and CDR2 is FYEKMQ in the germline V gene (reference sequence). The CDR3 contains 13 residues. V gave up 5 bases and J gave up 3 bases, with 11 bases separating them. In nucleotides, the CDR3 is TGTGCCAGCAGCCCTTACGAGAACTACGAGCAGTACTTC. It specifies CASSPYENYEQYF.

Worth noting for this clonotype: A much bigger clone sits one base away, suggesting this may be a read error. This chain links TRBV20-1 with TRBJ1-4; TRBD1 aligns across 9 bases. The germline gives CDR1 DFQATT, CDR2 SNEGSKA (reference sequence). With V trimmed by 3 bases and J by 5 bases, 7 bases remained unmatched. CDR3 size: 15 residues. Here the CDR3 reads CSASQQGTGNEKLFF. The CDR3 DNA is TGCAGTGCTAGTCAGCAGGGGACAGGGAATGAAAAACTGTTTTTT.

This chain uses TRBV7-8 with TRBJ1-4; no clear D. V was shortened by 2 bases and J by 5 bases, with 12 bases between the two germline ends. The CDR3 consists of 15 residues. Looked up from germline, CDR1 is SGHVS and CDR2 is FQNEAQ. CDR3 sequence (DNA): TGTGCCAGCAGCTTACGGACGACCTTGAATGAAAAACTGTTTTTT. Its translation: CASSLRTTLNEKLFF.

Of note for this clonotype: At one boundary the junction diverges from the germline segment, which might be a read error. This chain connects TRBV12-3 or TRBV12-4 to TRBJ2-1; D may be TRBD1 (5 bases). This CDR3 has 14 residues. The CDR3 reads CTSSLQGIGPWQFF. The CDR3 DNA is TGTACCAGCAGTTTGCAGGGTATAGGACCCTGGCAGTTCTTC.

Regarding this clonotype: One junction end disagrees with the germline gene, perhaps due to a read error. CDR3: CASSQDYGGYEQIF. For the CDR3, the DNA is TGTGCTAGTAGCCAAGACTATGGGGGCTATGAGCAGATCTTC. This chain joins TRBV4-2 and TRBJ2-1, with D maybe TRBD1 (6 bases). This CDR3 comprises 14 residues. CDR1 LGHNA and CDR2 YNFKEQ come from the germline V gene.

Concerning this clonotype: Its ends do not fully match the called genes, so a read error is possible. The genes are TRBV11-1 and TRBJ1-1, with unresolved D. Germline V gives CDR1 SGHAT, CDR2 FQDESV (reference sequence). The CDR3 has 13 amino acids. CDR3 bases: TGTTCCAGCAGTTTAAGCGAGAACACTGAAGCTTTCTTT. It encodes CSSSLSENTEAFF.

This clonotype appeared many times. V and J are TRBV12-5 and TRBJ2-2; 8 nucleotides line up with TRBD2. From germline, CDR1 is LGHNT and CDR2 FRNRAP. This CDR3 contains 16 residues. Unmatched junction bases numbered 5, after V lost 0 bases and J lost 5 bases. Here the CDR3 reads CASGLVGGRRTGELFF. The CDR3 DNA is TGTGCTAGTGGTTTGGTAGGCGGGAGGAGGACCGGGGAGCTGTTTTTT.

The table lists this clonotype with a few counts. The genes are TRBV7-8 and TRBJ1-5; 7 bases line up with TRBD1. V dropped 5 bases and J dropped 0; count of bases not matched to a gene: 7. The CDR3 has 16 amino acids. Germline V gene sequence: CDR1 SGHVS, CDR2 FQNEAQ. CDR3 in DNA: TGTGCCAGCAGCCTGGGGACAGCTTATAGCAATCAGCCCCAGCATTTT. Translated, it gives CASSLGTAYSNQPQHF.

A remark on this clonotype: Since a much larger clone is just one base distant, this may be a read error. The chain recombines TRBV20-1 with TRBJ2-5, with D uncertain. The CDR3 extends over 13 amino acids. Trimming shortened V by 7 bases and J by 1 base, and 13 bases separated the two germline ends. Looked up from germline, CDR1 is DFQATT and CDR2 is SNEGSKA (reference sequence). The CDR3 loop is CSGALTGQETQYF. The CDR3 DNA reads TGCAGTGGTGCACTGACGGGCCAAGAGACCCAGTACTTC.

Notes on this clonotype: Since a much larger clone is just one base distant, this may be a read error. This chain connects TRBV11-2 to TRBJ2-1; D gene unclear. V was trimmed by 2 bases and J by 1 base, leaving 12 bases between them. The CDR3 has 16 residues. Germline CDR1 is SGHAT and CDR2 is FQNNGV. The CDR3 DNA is TGTGCCAGCAGCTTACGAGGCGATAGGTCCTACAATGAGCAGTTCTTC. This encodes CASSLRGDRSYNEQFF.

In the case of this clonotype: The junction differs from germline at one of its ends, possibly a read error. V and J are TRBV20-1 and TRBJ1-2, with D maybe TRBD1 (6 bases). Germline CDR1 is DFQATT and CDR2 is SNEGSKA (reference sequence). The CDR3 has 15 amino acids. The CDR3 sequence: CSVRDPFLGGRGYTF. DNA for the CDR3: TGCAGTGTTAGAGATCCATTTCTCGGGGGCAGGGGCTACACCTTC.

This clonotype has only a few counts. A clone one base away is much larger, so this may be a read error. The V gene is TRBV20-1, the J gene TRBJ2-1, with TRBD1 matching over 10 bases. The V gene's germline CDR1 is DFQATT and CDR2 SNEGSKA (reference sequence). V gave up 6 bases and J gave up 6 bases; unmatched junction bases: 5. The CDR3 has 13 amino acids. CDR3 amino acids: CSAPGQGFNEQFF. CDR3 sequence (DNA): TGCAGTGCACCGGGACAGGGGTTCAATGAGCAGTTCTTC.

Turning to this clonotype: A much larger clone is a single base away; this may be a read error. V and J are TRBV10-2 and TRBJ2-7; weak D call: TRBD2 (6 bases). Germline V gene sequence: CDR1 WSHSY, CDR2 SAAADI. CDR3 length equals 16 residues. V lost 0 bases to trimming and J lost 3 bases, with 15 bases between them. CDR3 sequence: CASSESPGLLYYEQYF. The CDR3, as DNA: TGCGCCAGCAGTGAGTCCCCGGGACTTCTCTACTACGAGCAGTACTTC.

DNA of the CDR3: TGTGCCAGCAGCCAAGCCTTTGTTAACTACGAGCAGTACTTC. This gives the protein CASSQAFVNYEQYF. The rearrangement joins TRBV4-2 to TRBJ2-7; D gene unclear. Germline values: CDR1 LGHNA, CDR2 YNFKEQ. The CDR3 totals 14 residues. The V end was cut by 1 base, the J end by 3 bases, with 10 bases between.

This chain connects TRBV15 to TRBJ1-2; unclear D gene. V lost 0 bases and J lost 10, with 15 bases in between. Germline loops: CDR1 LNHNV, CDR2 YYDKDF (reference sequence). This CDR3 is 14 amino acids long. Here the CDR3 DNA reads TGTGCCACCAGCAGAGATCGGGTTGGCTATTACTACACCTTC. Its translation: CATSRDRVGYYYTF.